This T cell receptor beta chain was observed in a study of blood T cell repertoires in COVID-19. Germline V gene sequence: CDR1 LGHNT, CDR2 FRNRAP. Between the trimmed V and J ends, which lost 0 bases and 2 bases, there was a span of 10 bases. The CDR3 runs 15 residues. The method was immunoSEQ multiplex PCR; TCRdb's version includes in-frame clones alone and lacks a portion of them. The sample includes about 200,000 clones, about 88% seen only once; the top ten take about 4.5%. The V gene is TRBV12-5, the J gene TRBJ1-2, with D tentatively TRBD1 (5 bases). Sequencing input: PBMCs or T cells enriched from blood (not recorded which). The sequence was obtained from a woman in her twenties or thirties who had been exposed to COVID-19. CDR3 nucleotides: TGTGCTAGTGGTTTGGTACTGCGGGGGAACTATGGCTACACCTTC. Encoded protein: CASGLVLRGNYGYTF. Using reference TRBV12-5 and TRBJ1-2 for the parts outside the CDR3, the full variable domain is DARVTQTPRHKVTEMGQEVTMRCQPILGHNTVFWYRQTMMQGLELLAYFRNRAPLDDSGMPKDRFSAEMPDATLATLKIQPSEPRDSAVYFCASGLVLRGNYGYTFGSGTRLTVV.